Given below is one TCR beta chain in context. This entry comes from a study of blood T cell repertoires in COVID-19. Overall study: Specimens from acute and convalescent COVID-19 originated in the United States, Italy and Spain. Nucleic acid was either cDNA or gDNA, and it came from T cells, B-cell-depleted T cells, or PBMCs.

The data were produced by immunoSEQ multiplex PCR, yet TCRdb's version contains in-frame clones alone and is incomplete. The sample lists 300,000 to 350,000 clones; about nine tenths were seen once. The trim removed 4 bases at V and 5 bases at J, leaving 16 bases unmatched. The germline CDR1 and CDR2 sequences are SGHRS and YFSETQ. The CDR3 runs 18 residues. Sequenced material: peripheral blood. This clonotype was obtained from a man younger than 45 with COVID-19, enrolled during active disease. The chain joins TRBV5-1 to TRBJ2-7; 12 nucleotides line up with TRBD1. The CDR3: CASSVVPSGTGGRDEQYF. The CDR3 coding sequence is TGCGCCAGCAGCGTTGTCCCCTCCGGGACAGGGGGCCGGGACGAGCAGTACTTC.